This T cell receptor (beta chain) was documented in a study of T-cell memory formation after mild COVID-19. In the study overall: The study found TCR clusters largely donor specific. Broader study findings: Clones contracting day 15 to 85 were balanced CD4/CD8; later expanders leaned CD4+.

The CDR3 contains 13 residues. Many counts were recorded for this clonotype. Its antigen is undetermined. A read error may produce the germline difference seen at one junction end. Constant-segment-primed 5'RACE gave TCR alpha and TCR beta cDNA libraries with sample barcodes and UMIs. MiXCR, applied by TCRdb to the 5' RACE reads, yields one record per CDR3 protein. The sample consists of approximately 400,000 distinct CDR3 sequences, roughly 24% of them appearing once. Material: PBMCs or a T cell subset sorted from them (not recorded which). The TCR was taken from an adult woman who had mild COVID-19 (a few samples of this study predate the infection). Cell type and time point are not known. This rearrangement joins TRBV12-3 or TRBV12-4 to TRBJ1-2, with D uncertain. The CDR3 region is CASSLAANYGYTF. CDR3 DNA: TGCGCCAGCAGCTTGGCGGCTAACTATGGCTACACCTTC.